The 17 T cell receptor beta chains given below trace back to one sample, sequenced in a study of cytomegalovirus exposure and HLA in healthy donors. PCR employed 60 Vbeta and 13 Jbeta primers. Here immunoSEQ multiplex PCR was the method, and the copy in TCRdb shows in-frame clones only, minus some. The sample records fewer than 250,000 clones, approximately 80% being singletons. The sample was PBMCs. The receptors here all came from a woman between 45 and 65 years old in good health and CMV-seropositive.

V is TRBV7-6 and J is TRBJ2-5; 8 bases are shared with TRBD1. This CDR3 has 15 amino acids. With V trimmed by 1 base and J by 3 bases, 4 bases remained unmatched. The V gene's germline CDR1 is SGHVS and CDR2 FNYEAQ. CDR3 amino acids: CASSLGTGTEETQYF. The DNA for the CDR3 is TGTGCCAGCAGCTTAGGGACAGGGACGGAAGAGACCCAGTACTTC.

The chain has TRBV7-9 and TRBJ2-4; tentatively, D is TRBD1 (5 bases). Germline V gives CDR1 SEHNR, CDR2 FQNEAQ (reference sequence). The CDR3 is made up of 16 amino acids. The ends were cut back, 5 bases at V and 0 bases at J, with 14 bases in the middle. The CDR3 is CASSPQAKLAKNIQYF. CDR3 nucleotides: TGTGCCAGCAGCCCACAGGCGAAACTAGCCAAAAACATTCAGTACTTC.

This chain joins TRBV6-5 and TRBJ2-5; perhaps TRBD2 as D (5 bases). With 7 bases removed from V and 5 bases from J, the gap between germline ends came to 8 bases. Germline-derived CDR1 and CDR2 are MNHEY and SVGAGI. The CDR3 totals 11 residues. Written as DNA, the CDR3 is TGTGCCAGCACCACGGGGGAGACCCAGTACTTC. Amino acids: CASTTGETQYF.

The V call is TRBV30, the J call TRBJ2-1; TRBD2 agrees at 8 bases. Germline-derived CDR1 and CDR2 are GTSNPN and SVGIG (reference sequence). CDR3 length: 15 amino acids. V gave up 3 bases and J gave up 8 bases; unmatched junction bases: 12. This chain's CDR3 is CAWSPFTGGAYEQFF. The CDR3 DNA reads as TGTGCCTGGAGCCCATTCACGGGGGGGGCCTATGAGCAGTTCTTC. Full variable domain (remainder filled in from reference TRBV30 and TRBJ2-1): SQTIHQWPATLVQPVGSPLSLECTVEGTSNPNLYWYRQAAGRGLQLLFYSVGIGQISSEVPQNLSASRPQDRQFILSSKKLLLSDSGFYLCAWSPFTGGAYEQFFGPGTRLTVL.

The chain couples TRBV6-5 to TRBJ2-5; 10 bases are a match to TRBD1. Germline trimming cut 6 bases from V and 5 bases from J; bases unmatched to any gene: 6. The CDR3 runs to 14 residues. Germline loops: CDR1 MNHEY, CDR2 SVGAGI. CDR3 DNA: TGTGCCAGCAGAACGGGACAGGGGCGGGAGACCCAGTACTTC. Protein sequence: CASRTGQGRETQYF.

V usage is TRBV6-1 and J usage is TRBJ2-3, with 8 bases identical to TRBD2. The length of the CDR3 is 13 residues. Germline lookup yields CDR1 MNHNS and CDR2 SASEGT. After removal of 8 bases from V and 5 bases from J, the junction contained 6 bases not matched to a gene. In DNA, the CDR3 is TGTGCCAGCGGGACGGGGGGGGGAGATACGCAGTATTTT. It yields the protein CASGTGGGDTQYF.

J is TRBJ1-5 and V is TRBV6-5; D is undetermined. The CDR3 covers 13 residues. Trimming stripped 4 bases from V and 3 bases from J, with 7 bases between. Germline-derived CDR1 and CDR2 are MNHEY and SVGAGI. CDR3 sequence reads: CASSSLYNQPQHF. The CDR3 DNA is TGTGCCAGCAGTTCCTTGTACAATCAGCCCCAGCATTTT.

This rearrangement joins TRBV5-1 to TRBJ2-5; 9 bases fit TRBD1. With the DNA end fitting TRBJ2-7 better, the J assignment may be wrong. The CDR3 is 16 residues long. The V gene's germline CDR1 is SGHRS and CDR2 YFSETQ. Written as DNA, the CDR3 is TGCGCCAGCAATCACCTACAGGGGGCTGGTGGAGGCGAGCAGTACTTC. This codes for CASNHLQGAGGGEQYF.

This clone has just one count. The chain employs TRBV6-1 and TRBJ1-6; TRBD1 matches at 7 bases. Germline CDR1 reads MNHNS; CDR2 reads SASEGT. With V trimmed by 3 bases and J by 10 bases, 9 bases remained unmatched. The CDR3 sequence is 15 residues long. DNA of the CDR3: TGTGCCAGCAGTGAGAAGACAGGGTTTGTATCACCCCTCCACTTT. This encodes CASSEKTGFVSPLHF.

The chain recombines TRBV20-1 with TRBJ1-2; no firm D call. The CDR3 length is 11 residues. Per germline, CDR1 DFQATT and CDR2 SNEGSKA (reference sequence). V was clipped by 3 bases and J by 8 bases, with 10 bases between them. CDR3 region: CSAREALGYTF. Written as DNA, the CDR3 is TGCAGTGCTAGGGAGGCCTTGGGCTACACCTTC.

The chain combines TRBV5-1 with TRBJ2-7, with 7 bases identical to TRBD2. CDR1 is SGHRS and CDR2 is YFSETQ in the germline V gene. V was pared by 0 bases and J by 6 bases, with 3 bases of the junction left unmatched. This CDR3 is built from 13 residues. CDR3 DNA sequence: TGCGCCAGCAGCTTGGGGGGCGGGGGCGAGCAGTACTTC. Translated, it gives CASSLGGGGEQYF. The whole variable domain, remainder taken from reference TRBV5-1 and TRBJ2-7, is KAGVTQTPRYLIKTRGQQVTLSCSPISGHRSVSWYQQTPGQGLQFLFEYFSETQRNKGNFPGRFSGRQFSNSRSEMNVSTLELGDSALYLCASSLGGGGEQYFGPGTRLTVT.

This chain links TRBV15 with TRBJ2-5; D uncertain. The CDR3 has 15 residues. CDR1 LNHNV and CDR2 YYDKDF come from the germline V gene (reference sequence). Deletions cut 0 bases from V and 5 bases from J, with 13 bases between. The CDR3: CATSRDLGAKETQYF. CDR3 coding DNA: TGTGCCACCAGCAGAGATTTAGGAGCTAAGGAGACCCAGTACTTC.

The rearrangement joins TRBV7-9 to TRBJ1-2, with TRBD1 identical over 9 bases. This CDR3 has 14 residues. V lost 5 bases and J lost 0; bases outside the gene matches: 1. The germline V gene encodes CDR1 SEHNR and CDR2 FQNEAQ (reference sequence). Here the CDR3 reads CASSRDRANYGYTF. Written as DNA, the CDR3 is TGTGCCAGCAGCCGGGACAGGGCTAACTATGGCTACACCTTC.

The rearrangement links TRBV6-5 to TRBJ2-1; D gene unclear. Germline CDR1 and CDR2: MNHEY and SVGAGI. The CDR3 is 13 amino acids. Trimming removed 2 bases from V and 3 bases from J, with 5 bases in between. CDR3 DNA: TGTGCCAGCAGTTACGGCCACTACAATGAGCAGTTCTTC. Translation gives CASSYGHYNEQFF.

J is TRBJ2-7 and V is TRBV13; TRBD1 matches at 9 bases. With V trimmed by 2 bases and J by 6 bases, 11 bases remained unmatched. CDR3 length equals 16 residues. The germline CDR1 and CDR2 sequences are PRHDT and FYEKMQ (reference sequence). The CDR3 here is CASSLRAGQGSSEQYF. CDR3 sequence (DNA): TGTGCCAGCAGCTTAAGGGCGGGACAGGGCTCCAGCGAGCAGTACTTC.

The V gene is TRBV9, the J gene TRBJ1-1; D is perhaps TRBD1 (6 bases). The length of the CDR3 is 18 residues. Per the germline V gene, CDR1 is SGDLS and CDR2 is YYNGEE. V was trimmed by 4 bases and J by 2 bases, leaving 24 bases between them. The DNA for the CDR3 is TGTGCCAGCAGCCCCCATGTGGGGGCGGCGTGGACCAACACTGAAGCTTTCTTT. Translating gives CASSPHVGAAWTNTEAFF.

The genes are TRBV4-2 and TRBJ2-3, with 9 bases fitting TRBD2. Germline loops: CDR1 LGHNA, CDR2 YNFKEQ. Trimming removed 4 bases from V and 3 bases from J; junction bases left unmatched: 8. This CDR3 contains 16 residues. The CDR3 protein is CASSPRGGGATDTQYF. The CDR3 coding sequence is TGTGCCAGCAGCCCCCGCGGCGGGGGGGCGACAGATACGCAGTATTTT.